This is a list of T cell receptor beta chains from one sample in a study of PD-1 blockade in classical Hodgkin lymphoma. Sequenced by immunoSEQ multiplex PCR; TCRdb stores in-frame clones only, minus some. This table has about 75,000 clones, 85% to 95% appearing once. The material sequenced was peripheral blood mononuclear cells (PBMCs), taken at baseline. These receptors originate from a human donor with classical Hodgkin lymphoma. Each CDR3 is given with its conserved first and last residue. The D gene is left open where the match is weak. Some rows mark clone size as missing; the rest say once, few, many or name a class of expanded clone.

j_gene: TRBJ2-3; abundance: NA; d_gene: NA; v_gene: TRBV6-6; CDR3nt: TGTGCCGAGGGTCGAGACAAGACAGATACGCAGTATTTT; CDR3aa: CAEGRDKTDTQYF
j_gene: TRBJ2-7; abundance: few; d_gene: NA; v_gene: TRBV30; CDR3nt: TGTGCCTGGTCCGACATCTCATCGGCCGAGCAGTACTTC; CDR3aa: CAWSDISSAEQYF
j_gene: TRBJ2-1; abundance: NA; d_gene: NA; v_gene: TRBV7-6; CDR3nt: TGTGCCAGCAGCTCGGACACGCCACCAAACAATGAGCAGTTCTTC; CDR3aa: CASSSDTPPNNEQFF
j_gene: TRBJ2-1; abundance: NA; d_gene: NA; v_gene: TRBV4-3; CDR3nt: TGCGCCAGCAGCCAAGGCGCACGCCACCGGAACAATGAGCAGTTCTTC; CDR3aa: CASSQGARHRNNEQFF
j_gene: TRBJ1-3; abundance: NA; d_gene: NA; v_gene: TRBV9; CDR3nt: TGTGCCAGCAGCGTAGGCAAAGTCTCTGGAAACACCATATATTTT; CDR3aa: CASSVGKVSGNTIYF
j_gene: TRBJ2-5; abundance: once; d_gene: NA; v_gene: TRBV13; CDR3nt: TGTGCCAGCAGCTTAGGGAGAGTTTCGCAAGAGACCCAGTACTTC; CDR3aa: CASSLGRVSQETQYF
j_gene: TRBJ1-2; abundance: few; d_gene: TRBD1; v_gene: TRBV5-1; CDR3nt: TGCGCCAGCAGCCCAATCCGGGACAGGGATGACTATGGCTACACCTTC; CDR3aa: CASSPIRDRDDYGYTF
j_gene: TRBJ2-5; abundance: NA; d_gene: NA; v_gene: TRBV2; CDR3nt: TGTGCCAGCCGCGCAACGACGGGGAGTCGAGAGACCCAGTACTTC; CDR3aa: CASRATTGSRETQYF
j_gene: TRBJ2-3; abundance: NA; d_gene: NA; v_gene: TRBV9; CDR3nt: TGTGCCAGCAGCGTAGGTTGGGGTGGTCGCACAGATACGCAGTATTTT; CDR3aa: CASSVGWGGRTDTQYF
j_gene: TRBJ2-7; abundance: NA; d_gene: NA; v_gene: TRBV7-2; CDR3nt: TGTGCCAGCAGCTTAGCGGGGGGCACAGGCTCCTACGAGCAGTACTTC; CDR3aa: CASSLAGGTGSYEQYF
j_gene: TRBJ2-7; abundance: NA; d_gene: NA; v_gene: TRBV29-1; CDR3nt: TGCAGCGTTGTTTACGGGGGCGAGCAGTACTTC; CDR3aa: CSVVYGGEQYF
j_gene: TRBJ2-7; abundance: NA; d_gene: NA; v_gene: TRBV7-9; CDR3nt: TGTGCCAGCAGCTTAGGGGAGGTCTCCTACGAGCAGTACTTC; CDR3aa: CASSLGEVSYEQYF
j_gene: TRBJ2-1; abundance: NA; d_gene: NA; v_gene: TRBV15; CDR3nt: TGTGCCACCAGCCATTCCACCTTCCGGGGCTACAATGAGCAGTTCTTC; CDR3aa: CATSHSTFRGYNEQFF
j_gene: TRBJ1-2; abundance: NA; d_gene: TRBD1; v_gene: TRBV6-5; CDR3nt: TGTGCCAGCAGTCGGGACAGATATGGCTACACCTTC; CDR3aa: CASSRDRYGYTF
j_gene: TRBJ1-3; abundance: medium-sized; d_gene: NA; v_gene: TRBV6-4; CDR3nt: TGTGCCAGCAGTGACTCGGTTTTCGGAAACACCATATATTTT; CDR3aa: CASSDSVFGNTIYF
j_gene: TRBJ1-4; abundance: NA; d_gene: NA; v_gene: TRBV7-9; CDR3nt: TGTGCCAGCAGCCCCGGGGGAAGCATCTCCAAGGAGGAAAAACTGTTTTTT; CDR3aa: CASSPGGSISKEEKLFF
j_gene: TRBJ2-3; abundance: once; d_gene: TRBD1; v_gene: TRBV7-9; CDR3nt: TGTGCCAGCAGCCCGGACAGGGGTAACACAGATACGCAGTATTTT; CDR3aa: CASSPDRGNTDTQYF
j_gene: TRBJ1-5; abundance: NA; d_gene: TRBD1; v_gene: TRBV6-6; CDR3nt: TGTGCCAGCAGATCTGACAGGGCCCGGCCCCAGCATTTT; CDR3aa: CASRSDRARPQHF
j_gene: TRBJ1-4; abundance: NA; d_gene: NA; v_gene: TRBV5-1; CDR3nt: TGCGCCAGCAGCTCGACGGACTCAGCTAATGAAAAACTGTTTTTT; CDR3aa: CASSSTDSANEKLFF
j_gene: TRBJ2-1; abundance: once; d_gene: TRBD2; v_gene: TRBV13; CDR3nt: TGTGCCACCGGGGGGTGGGAGCGTGGGGATTACAATGAGCAGTTCTTC; CDR3aa: CATGGWERGDYNEQFF
j_gene: TRBJ2-1; abundance: NA; d_gene: NA; v_gene: TRBV18; CDR3nt: TGTGCCAGCTCACCTTTAGGATCACTAGCAACCCACAATGAGCAGTTCTTC; CDR3aa: CASSPLGSLATHNEQFF
j_gene: TRBJ1-4; abundance: NA; d_gene: TRBD1; v_gene: TRBV4-3; CDR3nt: TGCGCCAGCAGCCAAGATCCCAGGGGGCGTGAAAAACTGTTTTTT; CDR3aa: CASSQDPRGREKLFF
j_gene: TRBJ2-5; abundance: NA; d_gene: NA; v_gene: TRBV29-1; CDR3nt: TGCAGCGTTGATATCCCGGGCGACGAGACCCAGTACTTC; CDR3aa: CSVDIPGDETQYF
j_gene: TRBJ2-5; abundance: NA; d_gene: TRBD1; v_gene: TRBV9; CDR3nt: TGTGCCAGCAGCGTAGTACCAGGGACAGGGGTAGAGACCCAGTACTTC; CDR3aa: CASSVVPGTGVETQYF
j_gene: TRBJ2-5; abundance: NA; d_gene: NA; v_gene: TRBV13; CDR3nt: TGTGCCAGCAGCATAACACCCGGGGGGCGTCAAGAGACCCAGTACTTC; CDR3aa: CASSITPGGRQETQYF
j_gene: TRBJ2-7; abundance: few; d_gene: TRBD2; v_gene: TRBV14; CDR3nt: TGTGCCAGCAGCCAATCGGGACAGATCGGCGGTTTGGGACTAGCGGGGGTATCCTACGAGCAGTACTTC; CDR3aa: CASSQSGQIGGLGLAGVSYEQYF
j_gene: TRBJ1-2; abundance: NA; d_gene: NA; v_gene: TRBV7-8; CDR3nt: TGTGCCAGCAGCTTATGGAAGAACTATGGCTACACCTTC; CDR3aa: CASSLWKNYGYTF
j_gene: TRBJ2-7; abundance: NA; d_gene: NA; v_gene: TRBV6-5; CDR3nt: TGTGCCAGCAGCCGTGGGGGACCCACCTACGAGCAGTACTTC; CDR3aa: CASSRGGPTYEQYF
j_gene: TRBJ1-2; abundance: NA; d_gene: NA; v_gene: TRBV2; CDR3nt: TGTGCCAGCAGTGAAAGGACTTCCAGGGATGGCTACACCTTC; CDR3aa: CASSERTSRDGYTF
j_gene: TRBJ2-7; abundance: NA; d_gene: NA; v_gene: TRBV19; CDR3nt: TGTGCCACGCGAAAAACAGGCGTCTCCTACGAGCAGTACTTC; CDR3aa: CATRKTGVSYEQYF
j_gene: TRBJ2-5; abundance: once; d_gene: NA; v_gene: TRBV28; CDR3nt: TGTGCCAGCAGTTTGAACGGGGAAGAGACCCAGTACTTC; CDR3aa: CASSLNGEETQYF
j_gene: TRBJ2-7; abundance: NA; d_gene: NA; v_gene: TRBV27; CDR3nt: TGTGCCAGCAGTCGGACTCTGGTGGGGTCGGGGCAGTACTTC; CDR3aa: CASSRTLVGSGQYF
j_gene: TRBJ1-4; abundance: NA; d_gene: NA; v_gene: TRBV4-1; CDR3nt: TGCGCCAGCAGCCGGGACCAGGAAAAACTGTTTTTT; CDR3aa: CASSRDQEKLFF
j_gene: TRBJ2-5; abundance: NA; d_gene: TRBD1; v_gene: TRBV28; CDR3nt: TGTGCCAGCAGTTTAACCCCCTTTGGGACAGGGCCCCAGTACTTC; CDR3aa: CASSLTPFGTGPQYF